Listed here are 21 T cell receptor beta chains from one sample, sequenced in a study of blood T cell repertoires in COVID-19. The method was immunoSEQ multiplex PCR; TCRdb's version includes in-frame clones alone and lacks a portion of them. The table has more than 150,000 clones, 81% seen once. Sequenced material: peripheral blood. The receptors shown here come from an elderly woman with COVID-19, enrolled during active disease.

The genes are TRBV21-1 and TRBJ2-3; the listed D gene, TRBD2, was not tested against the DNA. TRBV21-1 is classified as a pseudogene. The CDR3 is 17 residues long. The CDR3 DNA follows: TGTGCCAGCAGCAAAAGGGAACTAGCGGGAGGGTGGGATACGCAGTATTTT. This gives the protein CASSKRELAGGWDTQYF.

CDR3 region: CASHRGQGYGYTF. The DNA of the CDR3 is TGTGCCAGCCACAGGGGGCAGGGGTATGGCTACACCTTC. The chain employs TRBV19 and TRBJ1-2, with 9 nucleotides matching TRBD1. The CDR3 consists of 13 residues. Trimming took 9 bases from V and 5 from J; bases not matched to a gene: 7. Germline V gene data show CDR1 as LNHDA and CDR2 as SQIVND (reference sequence).

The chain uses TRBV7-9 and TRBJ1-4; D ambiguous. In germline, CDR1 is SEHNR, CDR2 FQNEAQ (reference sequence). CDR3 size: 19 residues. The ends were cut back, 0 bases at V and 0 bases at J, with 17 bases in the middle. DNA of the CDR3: TGTGCCAGCAGCTTAGCGCTAGCCTGGGGAGGAACAACTAATGAAAAACTGTTTTTT. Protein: CASSLALAWGGTTNEKLFF.

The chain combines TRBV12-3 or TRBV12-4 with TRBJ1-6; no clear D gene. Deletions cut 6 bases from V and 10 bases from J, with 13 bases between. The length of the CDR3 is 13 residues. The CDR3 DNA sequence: TGTGCCAGCAGATTGTCGGAGGACTCACCCCTCCACTTT. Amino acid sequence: CASRLSEDSPLHF.

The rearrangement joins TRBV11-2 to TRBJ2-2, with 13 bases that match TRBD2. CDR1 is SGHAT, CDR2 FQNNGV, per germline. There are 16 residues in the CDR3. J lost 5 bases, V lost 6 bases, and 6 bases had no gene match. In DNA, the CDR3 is TGTGCCAGCAGGTCACTAGCGGGAGGGCGGACCGGGGAGCTGTTTTTT. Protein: CASRSLAGGRTGELFF.

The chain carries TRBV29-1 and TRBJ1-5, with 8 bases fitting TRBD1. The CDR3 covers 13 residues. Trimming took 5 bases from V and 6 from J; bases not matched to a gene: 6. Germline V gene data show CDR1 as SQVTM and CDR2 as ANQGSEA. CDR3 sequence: CSVTPGGGQPQHF. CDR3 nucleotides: TGCAGCGTTACCCCAGGGGGCGGTCAGCCCCAGCATTTT.

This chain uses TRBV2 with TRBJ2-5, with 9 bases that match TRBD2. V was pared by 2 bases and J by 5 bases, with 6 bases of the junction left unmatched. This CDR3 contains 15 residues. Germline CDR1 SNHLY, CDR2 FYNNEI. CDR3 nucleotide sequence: TGTGCCAGCAGTGAACTAGCGGGGCGGTACGAGACCCAGTACTTC. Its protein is CASSELAGRYETQYF.

The CDR3 bases are TGTGCCAGCAGTTATACGGCGGGAGAGACCCAGTACTTC. Translation: CASSYTAGETQYF. The chain recombines TRBV11-2 with TRBJ2-5; TRBD2 might be the D (5 bases). CDR3 length: 13 amino acids. Deletions cut 6 bases from V and 4 bases from J, with 12 bases between. The germline gives CDR1 SGHAT, CDR2 FQNNGV. The full variable domain, completed using reference TRBV11-2 and TRBJ2-5, is EAGVAQSPRYKIIEKRQSVAFWCNPISGHATLYWYQQILGQGPKLLIQFQNNGVVDDSQLPKDRFSAERLKGVDSTLKIQPAKLEDSAVYLCASSYTAGETQYFGPGTRLLVL.

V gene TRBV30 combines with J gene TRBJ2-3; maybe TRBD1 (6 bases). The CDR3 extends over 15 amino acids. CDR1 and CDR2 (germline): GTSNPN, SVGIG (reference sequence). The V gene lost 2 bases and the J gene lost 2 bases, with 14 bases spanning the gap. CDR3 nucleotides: TGTGCCTGGAGTTACACAGGGTTTTCCACAGATACGCAGTATTTT. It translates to CAWSYTGFSTDTQYF. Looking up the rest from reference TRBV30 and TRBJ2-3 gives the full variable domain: SQTIHQWPATLVQPVGSPLSLECTVEGTSNPNLYWYRQAAGRGLQLLFYSVGIGQISSEVPQNLSASRPQDRQFILSSKKLLLSDSGFYLCAWSYTGFSTDTQYFGPGTRLTVL.

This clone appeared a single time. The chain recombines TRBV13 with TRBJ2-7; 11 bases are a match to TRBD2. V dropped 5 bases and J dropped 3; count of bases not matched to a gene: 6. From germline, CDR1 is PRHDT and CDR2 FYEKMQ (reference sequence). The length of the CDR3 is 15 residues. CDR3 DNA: TGTGCCAGCAGCAACCGACTAGCGGGACACTACGAGCAGTACTTC. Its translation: CASSNRLAGHYEQYF.

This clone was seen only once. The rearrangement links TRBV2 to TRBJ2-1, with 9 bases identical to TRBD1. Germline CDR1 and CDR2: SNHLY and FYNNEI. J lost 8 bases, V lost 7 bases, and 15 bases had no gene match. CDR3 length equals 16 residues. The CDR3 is CASTNAGTGKDDEQFF. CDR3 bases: TGTGCCAGCACTAATGCCGGGACAGGGAAGGACGATGAGCAGTTCTTC.

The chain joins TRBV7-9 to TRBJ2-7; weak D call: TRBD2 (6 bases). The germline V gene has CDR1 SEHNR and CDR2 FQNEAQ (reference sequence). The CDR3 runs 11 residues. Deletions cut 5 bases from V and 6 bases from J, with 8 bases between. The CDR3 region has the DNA TGTGCCAGCAGCGCCGGGAGCGAGCAGTACTTC. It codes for CASSAGSEQYF.

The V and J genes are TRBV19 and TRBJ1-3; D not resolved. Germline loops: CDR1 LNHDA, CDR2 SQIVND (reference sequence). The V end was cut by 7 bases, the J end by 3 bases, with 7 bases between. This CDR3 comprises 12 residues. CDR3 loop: CASTYGGNTIYF. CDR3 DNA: TGTGCCAGTACCTACGGTGGAAACACCATATATTTT.

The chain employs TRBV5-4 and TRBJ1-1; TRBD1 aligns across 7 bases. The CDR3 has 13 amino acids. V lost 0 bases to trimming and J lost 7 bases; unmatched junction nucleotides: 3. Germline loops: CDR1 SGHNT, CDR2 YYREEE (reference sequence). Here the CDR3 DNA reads TGTGCCAGCAGCTTGGGACAGGGTGGTGAAGCTTTCTTT. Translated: CASSLGQGGEAFF.

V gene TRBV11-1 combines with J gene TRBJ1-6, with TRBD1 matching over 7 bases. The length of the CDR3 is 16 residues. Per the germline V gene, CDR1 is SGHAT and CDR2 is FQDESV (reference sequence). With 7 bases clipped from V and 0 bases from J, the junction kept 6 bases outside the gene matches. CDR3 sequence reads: CASTKRDSSYNSPLHF. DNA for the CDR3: TGTGCCAGCACTAAGAGGGACAGCTCCTATAATTCACCCCTCCACTTT.

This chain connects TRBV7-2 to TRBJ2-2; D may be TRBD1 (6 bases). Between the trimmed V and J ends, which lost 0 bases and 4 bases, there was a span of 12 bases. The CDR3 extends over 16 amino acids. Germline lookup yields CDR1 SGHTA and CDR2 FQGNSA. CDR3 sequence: CASSLAAAGATGELFF. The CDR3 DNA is TGTGCCAGCAGCTTAGCGGCGGCAGGGGCCACCGGGGAGCTGTTTTTT.

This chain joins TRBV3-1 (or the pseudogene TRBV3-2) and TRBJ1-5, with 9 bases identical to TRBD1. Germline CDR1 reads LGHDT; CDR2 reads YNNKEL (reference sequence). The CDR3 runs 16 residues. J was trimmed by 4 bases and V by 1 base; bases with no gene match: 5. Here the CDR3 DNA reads TGTGCCAGCAGCCAAGCTAGGACAGGGGTAAATCAGCCCCAGCATTTT. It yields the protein CASSQARTGVNQPQHF.

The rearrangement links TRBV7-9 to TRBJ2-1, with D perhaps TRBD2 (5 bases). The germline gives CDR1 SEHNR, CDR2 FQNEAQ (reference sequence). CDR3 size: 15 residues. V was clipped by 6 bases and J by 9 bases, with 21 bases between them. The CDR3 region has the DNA TGTGCCAGCAGAGACACGGGGAAATCTTGGGGTGAGCAGTTCTTC. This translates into CASRDTGKSWGEQFF.

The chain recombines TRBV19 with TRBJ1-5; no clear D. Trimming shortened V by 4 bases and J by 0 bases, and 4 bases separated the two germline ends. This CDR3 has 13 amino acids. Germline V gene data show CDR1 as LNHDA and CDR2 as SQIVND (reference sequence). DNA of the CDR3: TGTGCCAGTAGTAAATATAGCAATCAGCCCCAGCATTTT. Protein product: CASSKYSNQPQHF.

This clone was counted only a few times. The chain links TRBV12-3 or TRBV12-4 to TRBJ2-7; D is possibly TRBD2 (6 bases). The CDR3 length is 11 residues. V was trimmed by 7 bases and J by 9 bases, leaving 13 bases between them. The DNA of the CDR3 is TGTGCCAGCACCCAAACGGGGGTGCAGTACTTC. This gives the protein CASTQTGVQYF.

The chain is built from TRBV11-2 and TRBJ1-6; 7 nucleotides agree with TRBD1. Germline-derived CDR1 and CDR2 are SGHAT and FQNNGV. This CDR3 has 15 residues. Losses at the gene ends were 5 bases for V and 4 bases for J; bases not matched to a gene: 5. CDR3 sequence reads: CASSPEGAYNSPLHF. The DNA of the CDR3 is TGTGCCAGCAGCCCAGAGGGGGCTTATAATTCACCCCTCCACTTT. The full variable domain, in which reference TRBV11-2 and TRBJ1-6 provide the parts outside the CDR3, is EAGVAQSPRYKIIEKRQSVAFWCNPISGHATLYWYQQILGQGPKLLIQFQNNGVVDDSQLPKDRFSAERLKGVDSTLKIQPAKLEDSAVYLCASSPEGAYNSPLHFGNGTRLTVT.